The 22 T cell receptor beta chains below all came from one sample that was sequenced in a study of shared clonotypes between healthy human individuals. Sequenced by immunoSEQ multiplex PCR; TCRdb stores in-frame clones only, minus some. Altogether over a million clones are present, 95% to 99% being singletons, with the ten largest covering about 0.42%. Sequences were obtained from naive CD4+ T cells sorted from blood. The subset was: CD45RA+ positively selected. These receptors were obtained from a man aged 25-45 years in good health.

This clone has only one observation. V gene TRBV27 combines with J gene TRBJ2-5, with TRBD2 matching over 15 bases. V lost 3 bases, J lost 4 bases, and 3 bases stayed unmatched. The CDR3 consists of 16 residues. Germline assignment: CDR1 MNHEY and CDR2 SMNVEV (reference sequence). In DNA, the CDR3 is TGTGCCAGCAGTTTTGGGACTAGCGGGAGGTCAGAGACCCAGTACTTC. Encoded protein: CASSFGTSGRSETQYF.

The rearrangement links TRBV14 to TRBJ2-7; TRBD2 matches 7 bases. The CDR3 is 15 amino acids. From germline, CDR1 is SGHDN and CDR2 FVKESK. V was clipped by 0 bases and J by 2 bases; unmatched bases: 4. The DNA of the CDR3 is TGTGCCAGCAGCCAAGATTCGGGGGGACCCTACGAGCAGTACTTC. Translated: CASSQDSGGPYEQYF.

V is TRBV7-9 and J is TRBJ2-7; D may match TRBD1 or TRBD2 (5 bases each). CDR3 size: 15 residues. V was cut by 5 bases and J by 2 bases, with 16 bases left in between. The germline V gene has CDR1 SEHNR and CDR2 FQNEAQ (reference sequence). The CDR3 loop reads CASSLPGHRTYEQYF. CDR3 coding DNA: TGTGCCAGCAGCCTCCCGGGGCACCGAACCTACGAGCAGTACTTC.

CDR3 amino acids: CASSTPERTTNEKLFF. CDR3 nucleotide sequence: TGCGCCAGCAGCACCCCTGAGCGTACAACTAATGAAAAACTGTTTTTT. The chain has TRBV5-1 and TRBJ1-4; D gene unclear. The length of the CDR3 is 16 residues. V was pared by 4 bases and J by 0 bases, with 13 bases between. Germline assignment: CDR1 SGHRS and CDR2 YFSETQ.

The V gene is TRBV29-1, the J gene TRBJ2-7; the D is unclear. This CDR3 has 11 amino acids. Germline CDR1 reads SQVTM; CDR2 reads ANQGSEA. V was clipped by 5 bases and J by 0 bases, with 5 bases between them. The CDR3 loop reads CSVNFSYEQYF. The CDR3 DNA is TGCAGCGTTAACTTCTCCTACGAGCAGTACTTC.

This chain links TRBV2 with TRBJ2-7; D remains ambiguous. This CDR3 is 13 amino acids long. Germline CDR1 SNHLY, CDR2 FYNNEI. V was cut by 8 bases and J by 3 bases, with 14 bases left in between. CDR3 in amino acids: CASLRALDYEQYF. CDR3 nucleotide sequence: TGTGCCAGCTTAAGGGCCCTGGACTACGAGCAGTACTTC. Full variable domain (remainder filled in from reference TRBV2 and TRBJ2-7): EPEVTQTPSHQVTQMGQEVILRCVPISNHLYFYWYRQILGQKVEFLVSFYNNEISEKSEIFDDQFSVERPDGSNFTLKIRSTKLEDSAMYFCASLRALDYEQYFGPGTRLTVT.

The CDR3 coding sequence is TGCGCCAGCAGCCAAGATAGGGAAAAGCACCTCACAGATACGCAGTATTTT. Translation: CASSQDREKHLTDTQYF. This chain links TRBV4-1 with TRBJ2-3; no definite D call. This CDR3 is built from 17 residues. Trimming left V 0 bases short and J 2 bases short, with 15 bases between. From germline, CDR1 is MGHRA and CDR2 YSYEKL.

The chain has TRBV4-1 and TRBJ2-3, with D possibly TRBD1 on 6 matching bases. The V end lost 1 base, the J end lost 1 base, and 18 bases lay between the germline ends. The CDR3 runs 18 residues. CDR1 and CDR2 from the germline V gene are MGHRA and YSYEKL. CDR3 sequence: CASSQGGLRGLGTDTQYF. The CDR3 coding sequence is TGCGCCAGCAGCCAAGGGGGTCTCAGGGGCTTGGGCACAGATACGCAGTATTTT.

V is TRBV5-6 and J is TRBJ2-5, with D uncertain. The CDR3 consists of 12 residues. V lost 0 bases and J lost 3, with 3 bases in between. Germline V gives CDR1 SGHDT, CDR2 YYEEEE. The CDR3 nucleotides read TGTGCCAGCAGCTTGGGGGAAGAGACCCAGTACTTC. This gives the protein CASSLGEETQYF.

The chain employs TRBV5-1 and TRBJ2-1; 9 positions agree with TRBD2. The junction had 6 bases not matched to a gene; V was cut back by 4 bases and J by 1 base. The CDR3 spans 16 residues. Germline V gene lookup returns CDR1 SGHRS and CDR2 YFSETQ. For the CDR3, the DNA is TGCGCCAGCAGCCCCGGACTAGCGAATTCCTACAATGAGCAGTTCTTC. Amino acid sequence: CASSPGLANSYNEQFF.

This clone has only one observation. The chain recombines TRBV15 with TRBJ2-7; the D gene is possibly TRBD1 (6 bases). The germline CDR1 and CDR2 sequences are LNHNV and YYDKDF (reference sequence). The V gene lost 4 bases and the J gene lost 2 bases, with 12 bases spanning the gap. The CDR3 has 14 residues. CDR3 sequence: CATSMGAVPYEQYF. CDR3 DNA: TGTGCCACCAGCATGGGGGCAGTACCCTACGAGCAGTACTTC.

This sequence joins TRBV19 and TRBJ1-4; D gene unclear. Deletions cut 6 bases from V and 5 bases from J, with 4 bases between. The germline V gene has CDR1 LNHDA and CDR2 SQIVND (reference sequence). The CDR3 totals 11 residues. This chain's CDR3 is CASRTNEKLFF. CDR3 bases: TGTGCCAGTAGAACGAATGAAAAACTGTTTTTT.

Comment on this clone: Other DNA variants within this sample encode the same CDR3. The gene calls are TRBV5-1 and TRBJ2-3, with 9 bases that match TRBD2. Trimming at V came to 3 bases and at J to 2 bases, leaving 4 bases not matched to a gene. Germline CDR1 SGHRS, CDR2 YFSETQ. CDR3 length equals 15 residues. The CDR3 reads CASSSGLAITDTQYF. Here the CDR3 DNA reads TGCGCCAGCAGCTCAGGACTAGCGATCACAGATACGCAGTATTTT. Using reference TRBV5-1 and TRBJ2-3 for the parts outside the CDR3, the full variable domain is KAGVTQTPRYLIKTRGQQVTLSCSPISGHRSVSWYQQTPGQGLQFLFEYFSETQRNKGNFPGRFSGRQFSNSRSEMNVSTLELGDSALYLCASSSGLAITDTQYFGPGTRLTVL.

The CDR3 bases are TGCGCCAGCAGGTCCCCGCATTCGGATGAAAAACTGTTTTTT. It translates to CASRSPHSDEKLFF. This sequence joins TRBV5-1 and TRBJ1-4, with D uncertain. This CDR3 is 14 amino acids long. V was shortened by 5 bases and J by 6 bases, with 14 bases between the two germline ends. Germline V gene data show CDR1 as SGHRS and CDR2 as YFSETQ.

Written as DNA, the CDR3 is TGTGCCAGCAGTTTGCCCGGGGTTGGCTACACCTTC. It is translated as CASSLPGVGYTF. This rearrangement joins TRBV28 to TRBJ1-2, with D unresolved. The V gene's germline CDR1 is MDHEN and CDR2 SYDVKM. The CDR3 consists of 12 residues. Deletions cut 3 bases from V and 7 bases from J, with 9 bases between.

Turning to this clone: One end of the junction varies from germline; a read error may be responsible. The chain joins TRBV7-2 to TRBJ2-5; D possibly corresponds to TRBD2 (5 bases). CDR3 length equals 12 residues. The germline gives CDR1 SGHTA, CDR2 FQGNSA. CDR3 DNA: TGTGCCAGCAGCTTAGCGAAGGTGGGAGTGCACTTC. Encoded protein: CASSLAKVGVHF.

The J gene is TRBJ2-1, the V gene TRBV2; tentatively, D is TRBD2 (6 bases). Germline-derived CDR1 and CDR2 are SNHLY and FYNNEI. The CDR3 contains 14 residues. Trimming stripped 8 bases from V and 6 bases from J, with 17 bases between. The CDR3, as DNA: TGTGCCAGCCTGATGGGGGAGGCCACCAATGAGCAGTTCTTC. Translating gives CASLMGEATNEQFF.

This chain joins TRBV6-5 and TRBJ2-1; D is possibly TRBD2 (5 bases). V lost 0 bases to trimming and J lost 0 bases, with 9 bases between them. CDR3 size: 16 residues. From germline, CDR1 is MNHEY and CDR2 SVGAGI. The CDR3 sequence: CASSYSRVRSYNEQFF. The CDR3 region has the DNA TGTGCCAGCAGTTACTCGAGGGTTCGCTCCTACAATGAGCAGTTCTTC.

The rearrangement uses TRBV27 and TRBJ2-7; no reliable D call. This CDR3 comprises 11 residues. V lost 3 bases and J 5 bases, leaving 5 bases between the germline ends. Germline loops: CDR1 MNHEY, CDR2 SMNVEV (reference sequence). CDR3 sequence: CASSFSNEQYF. DNA for the CDR3: TGTGCCAGCAGTTTTTCAAACGAGCAGTACTTC.

This chain links TRBV4-1 with TRBJ1-2; TRBD1 aligns across 8 bases. This CDR3 comprises 17 residues. The germline V gene has CDR1 MGHRA and CDR2 YSYEKL. V was pared by 1 base and J by 7 bases, with 14 bases of the junction left unmatched. The CDR3 DNA sequence: TGCGCCAGCAGCCAAGGGAGGGAACGACAGGGGCGTCTTGGCTACACCTTC. Protein sequence: CASSQGRERQGRLGYTF.

This rearrangement joins TRBV18 to TRBJ2-7; D gene ambiguous. Germline V gene lookup returns CDR1 KGHSH and CDR2 LQKENI. V was shortened by 4 bases and J by 6 bases, with 13 bases between the two germline ends. The CDR3 is made up of 13 amino acids. CDR3 amino acids: CASSLSAPGEQYF. CDR3 DNA: TGTGCCAGCTCACTTTCCGCCCCTGGCGAGCAGTACTTC.

The chain employs TRBV10-2 and TRBJ2-1; TRBD1 is a possible D gene (6 bases). The ends were cut back, 3 bases at V and 12 bases at J, with 12 bases in the middle. This CDR3 is built from 12 residues. The germline gives CDR1 WSHSY, CDR2 SAAADI. CDR3: CASSDSLGGQFF. CDR3 sequence (DNA): TGCGCCAGCAGTGACTCGTTAGGGGGGCAGTTCTTC.